Reported below is one T cell receptor (beta chain). The antigen is not known. The entry originates in a study of T cell responses to AZD1222 COVID-19 vaccine. Germline V CDR1 and CDR2: GTSNPN, SVGIG (reference sequence). This CDR3 comprises 17 residues. The V end was cut by 2 bases, the J end by 1 base, with 20 bases between. Notes on the study in general: Donor demographics were predominantly white British with a female majority; clonal diversity may be underestimated. Following two doses of AZD1222, Spike-specific TCR breadth and depth rose. No repertoire was sampled before or during the peak T cell response, only after it.

Assay: immunoSEQ multiplex PCR; the TCRdb copy retains only in-frame clones and omits some. Here the sample spans approximately 50,000 clones, nearly 80% being singletons. The sample here was peripheral blood, taken 28 days after the second AZD1222 dose. The TCR sequence derives from an adult who received the AZD1222 COVID-19 vaccine. V is TRBV30 and J is TRBJ1-1; D is possibly TRBD1 (5 bases). CDR3: CAWSSFLTRGRNTEAFF. The CDR3, as DNA: TGTGCCTGGAGTTCATTCCTGACGCGGGGGAGGAACACTGAAGCTTTCTTT.